This T cell receptor (beta chain) was recorded in a study of cytomegalovirus exposure and HLA in healthy donors. Vbeta (60) and Jbeta (13) primers were used in the PCR. TCRdb keeps only in-frame clones here, not all; method: immunoSEQ multiplex PCR. The sample yields approximately 120,000 clones, around 80% seen once. Germline CDR1 is SGHDT and CDR2 is YYEEEE. V lost 2 bases and J 1 base, leaving 12 bases between the germline ends. The CDR3 contains 16 residues. Overall study findings and caveats: TCR beta sequences reportedly predicted the HLA-A and HLA-B alleles of most subjects accurately. Immune exposure was documented only through CMV serostatus.

With regard to this clone: The antigen is unknown.

This rearrangement joins TRBV5-6 to TRBJ2-2, with a tentative D call TRBD1 (7 bases). The sequencing input was PBMCs. The sequence was obtained from a female donor in good health and CMV-seronegative. As DNA, the CDR3 is TGTGCCAGCAGCTTTGGGGGGACAGTGAACACCGGGGAGCTGTTTTTT. Residues: CASSFGGTVNTGELFF.